These 29 T cell receptor beta chains share one sample of origin, sequenced in a study of blood T cell repertoires in COVID-19. Sequenced by immunoSEQ multiplex PCR; TCRdb stores in-frame clones only, minus some. The repertoire holds roughly 260,000 clones, with more than 75% as singletons. Sequencing was performed on peripheral blood. The receptors here all came from a man aged 40-49 years who had recovered from COVID-19.

This clone was found once. The genes are TRBV7-2 and TRBJ2-7, with TRBD2 matching over 10 bases. Germline CDR1 and CDR2: SGHTA and FQGNSA. V was pared by 3 bases and J by 2 bases, with 4 bases of the junction left unmatched. This CDR3 comprises 15 residues. CDR3: CASSFGLAETYEQYF. In nucleotides, the CDR3 is TGTGCCAGCAGCTTCGGACTAGCGGAGACCTACGAGCAGTACTTC.

J is TRBJ1-2 and V is TRBV19; D gene ambiguous. Trimming removed 6 bases at V and 5 bases at J, with 16 bases between. Germline V gene data show CDR1 as LNHDA and CDR2 as SQIVND (reference sequence). The CDR3 length is 14 residues. CDR3 protein: CASSTHGSGYGYTF. The CDR3 coding sequence is TGTGCCAGTAGCACCCACGGGTCTGGGTATGGCTACACCTTC.

The rearrangement uses TRBV19 and TRBJ2-7, with TRBD2 as a possible D gene (7 bases). This CDR3 spans 14 amino acids. Germline-derived CDR1 and CDR2 are LNHDA and SQIVND (reference sequence). The germline V and J ends were trimmed by 6 bases and 4 bases, with 16 bases remaining between them. The DNA for the CDR3 is TGTGCCAGTAGGGCCCGGGGGGCCGGATACGAGCAGTACTTC. It is translated as CASRARGAGYEQYF. Full variable domain (remainder filled in from reference TRBV19 and TRBJ2-7): DGGITQSPKYLFRKEGQNVTLSCEQNLNHDAMYWYRQDPGQGLRLIYYSQIVNDFQKGDIAEGYSVSREKKESFPLTVTSAQKNPTAFYLCASRARGAGYEQYFGPGTRLTVT.

This rearrangement joins TRBV21-1 to TRBJ2-7; the table assigns TRBD1, which was not confirmed against the DNA. TRBV21-1 represents a pseudogene. The CDR3 loop spans 14 amino acids. CDR3 protein: CASSKGDSSYEQYF. The CDR3 DNA reads TGTGCCAGCAGCAAAGGTGACAGCTCCTACGAGCAGTACTTC.

This clone turned up a few times. Here the CDR3 reads CASSPRETQYF. Here the CDR3 DNA reads TGTGCCAGCAGCCCCCGGGAGACCCAGTACTTC. The chain carries TRBV7-8 and TRBJ2-5; no clear D gene. The CDR3 is 11 residues long. V dropped 5 bases and J dropped 5 bases, with 6 bases sitting between them. Per the germline V gene, CDR1 is SGHVS and CDR2 is FQNEAQ. The variable domain in full, with the rest retrieved from reference TRBV7-8 and TRBJ2-5, is GAGVSQSPRYKVAKRGQDVALRCDPISGHVSLFWYQQALGQGPEFLTYFQNEAQLDKSGLPSDRFFAERPEGSVSTLKIQRTQQEDSAVYLCASSPRETQYFGPGTRLLVL.

The chain combines TRBV5-5 with TRBJ2-3; D not resolved. V was trimmed by 0 bases and J by 1 base, leaving 6 bases between them. Germline V gives CDR1 SGHKS, CDR2 YYEKEE (reference sequence). The CDR3 is 14 amino acids. Here the CDR3 reads CASSLGVRTDTQYF. The CDR3 nucleotides read TGTGCCAGCAGCTTGGGAGTCCGCACAGATACGCAGTATTTT.

The rearrangement links TRBV18 to TRBJ2-7, with D unclear. Looked up from germline, CDR1 is KGHSH and CDR2 is LQKENI. CDR3 size: 13 residues. The V end lost 6 bases, the J end lost 4 bases, and 13 bases lay between the germline ends. DNA of the CDR3: TGTGCCAGCTCCCCCATCGGGTCGTACGAGCAGTACTTC. It specifies CASSPIGSYEQYF.

V is TRBV30 and J is TRBJ2-7, with 7 bases lining up with TRBD2. CDR3 length: 14 amino acids. V was clipped by 4 bases and J by 0 bases; unmatched bases: 6. CDR1 and CDR2 from the germline V gene are GTSNPN and SVGIG (reference sequence). CDR3 coding DNA: TGTGCCTGGATGGGGGGAGGGAGCTCCTACGAGCAGTACTTC. Amino acid sequence: CAWMGGGSSYEQYF. The full variable domain, completed using reference TRBV30 and TRBJ2-7, is SQTIHQWPATLVQPVGSPLSLECTVEGTSNPNLYWYRQAAGRGLQLLFYSVGIGQISSEVPQNLSASRPQDRQFILSSKKLLLSDSGFYLCAWMGGGSSYEQYFGPGTRLTVT.

This chain joins TRBV11-2 and TRBJ1-4; tentatively, D is TRBD1 (6 bases). Germline CDR1 is SGHAT and CDR2 is FQNNGV. The CDR3 totals 14 residues. The V end lost 5 bases, the J end lost 8 bases, and 15 bases lay between the germline ends. The CDR3 protein is CASSLATGYEKLFF. The DNA of the CDR3 is TGTGCCAGCAGCCTAGCGACAGGATACGAAAAACTGTTTTTT.

V is TRBV29-1 and J is TRBJ1-3; D unclear. Trimming pared 6 bases from V and 0 bases from J, leaving 12 bases between. The CDR3 is 14 residues long. Germline-derived CDR1 and CDR2 are SQVTM and ANQGSEA. This CDR3 reads CSVAGSTSGNTIYF. The CDR3 DNA follows: TGCAGCGTCGCAGGCTCCACCTCTGGAAACACCATATATTTT.

The chain links TRBV4-3 to TRBJ2-6; TRBD1 matches 7 bases. CDR3 length: 19 amino acids. Germline CDR1 reads LGHNA; CDR2 reads YSLEER. The ends lost 1 base at V and 2 bases at J; junction bases unmatched: 11. The CDR3 here is CASSQVVGGSYAGANVLTF. The CDR3 coding sequence is TGCGCCAGCAGCCAAGTTGTAGGGGGCTCGTATGCTGGGGCCAACGTCCTGACTTTC.

The V and J genes are TRBV23-1 and TRBJ2-1, with 11 bases fitting TRBD2. TRBV23-1 is an ORF for which the function is uncertain. This CDR3 comprises 15 residues. V lost 4 bases, J lost 5 bases, and 4 bases stayed unmatched. The chain's CDR3 is CASSPTSGSNNEQFF. DNA for the CDR3: TGCGCCAGCAGTCCAACTAGCGGGAGCAACAATGAGCAGTTCTTC.

The chain couples TRBV6-5 to TRBJ1-5; D perhaps matches TRBD1 (6 bases). Deletions cut 6 bases from V and 3 bases from J, with 12 bases between. The CDR3 covers 14 residues. Germline loops: CDR1 MNHEY, CDR2 SVGAGI. The CDR3 reads CASRTQGSNQPQHF. For the CDR3, the DNA is TGTGCCAGCAGGACACAGGGTTCCAATCAGCCCCAGCATTTT.

V usage is TRBV5-3 and J usage is TRBJ2-4; 8 bases map to TRBD1. TRBV5-3 is classed as an ORF, of uncertain function. The length of the CDR3 is 15 residues. J was trimmed by 3 bases and V by 3 bases; bases with no gene match: 5. CDR3 protein: CARSWQQGDKNIQYF. The CDR3 DNA reads TGTGCCAGAAGCTGGCAACAGGGGGACAAAAACATTCAGTACTTC.

The chain combines TRBV10-3 with TRBJ2-7; D call uncertain. The germline V gene has CDR1 ENHRY and CDR2 SYGVKD. The CDR3 runs to 12 residues. Trimming took 3 bases from V and 7 from J, leaving 10 bases between them. The CDR3 loop reads CAISDRSWEQYF. For the CDR3, the DNA is TGTGCCATCAGTGACCGGAGTTGGGAGCAGTACTTC.

The chain has TRBV27 and TRBJ2-7; tentatively, D is TRBD1 (5 bases). The V gene lost 3 bases and the J gene lost 3 bases, with 15 bases spanning the gap. Per germline, CDR1 MNHEY and CDR2 SMNVEV (reference sequence). This CDR3 is 15 amino acids long. The CDR3 loop reads CASSFEAGYVYEQYF. The CDR3 coding sequence is TGTGCCAGCAGTTTTGAGGCAGGGTACGTCTACGAGCAGTACTTC.

The J gene is TRBJ2-7, the V gene TRBV10-1; a possible D gene is TRBD1 (6 bases). The V gene's germline CDR1 is WNHNN and CDR2 SYGVQD (reference sequence). This CDR3 has 14 amino acids. V was pared by 9 bases and J by 3 bases, with 18 bases between. CDR3 sequence: CARPNQGNIYEQYF. The CDR3 DNA is TGCGCCAGACCGAACCAGGGGAATATCTACGAGCAGTACTTC.

This sequence joins TRBV28 and TRBJ1-3; D gene unclear. Trimming removed 3 bases at V and 3 bases at J, with 12 bases between. The CDR3 is made up of 15 amino acids. The germline CDR1 and CDR2 sequences are MDHEN and SYDVKM. CDR3 in amino acids: CASSFPGAGGNTIYF. The CDR3 DNA reads as TGTGCCAGCAGTTTTCCGGGTGCTGGTGGAAACACCATATATTTT. The full variable domain, in which reference TRBV28 and TRBJ1-3 provide the parts outside the CDR3, is DVKVTQSSRYLVKRTGEKVFLECVQDMDHENMFWYRQDPGLGLRLIYFSYDVKMKEKGDIPEGYSVSREKKERFSLILESASTNQTSMYLCASSFPGAGGNTIYFGEGSWLTVV.

The rearrangement joins TRBV24-1 to TRBJ2-1, with TRBD2 matching over 10 bases. The CDR3 length is 16 residues. Trimming took 4 bases from V and 7 from J; bases not matched to a gene: 9. Germline CDR1 KGHDR, CDR2 SFDVKD. CDR3 amino acids: CATSDPRASGSNEQFF. The CDR3 DNA follows: TGTGCCACCAGTGACCCGCGGGCTAGCGGGAGTAATGAGCAGTTCTTC.

The chain carries TRBV7-2 and TRBJ2-2; no reliable D call. The germline CDR1 and CDR2 sequences are SGHTA and FQGNSA. The V end lost 1 base, the J end lost 7 bases, and 7 bases lay between the germline ends. The CDR3 is made up of 13 amino acids. The DNA for the CDR3 is TGTGCCAGCAGCTTAGTCGGTGGCGGGGAGCTGTTTTTT. Its protein is CASSLVGGGELFF.

CDR3 in DNA: TGCAGTGCTAGATGGGACAGGGGTCCTTTCTTT. Its translation is CSARWDRGPFF. This rearrangement joins TRBV20-1 to TRBJ1-1; 10 nucleotides agree with TRBD1. Germline CDR1 and CDR2: DFQATT and SNEGSKA (reference sequence). Germline trimming cut 2 bases from V and 12 bases from J; bases unmatched to any gene: 3. The CDR3 is made up of 11 amino acids.

J is TRBJ1-1 and V is TRBV14; 8 nucleotides align to TRBD1. The CDR3 length is 15 residues. Germline V gene data show CDR1 as SGHDN and CDR2 as FVKESK. V lost 5 bases to trimming and J lost 5 bases; unmatched junction nucleotides: 10. The CDR3 sequence is CASSLRTGSYTEAFF. As DNA, the CDR3 is TGTGCCAGCAGCTTACGGACAGGGTCATATACTGAAGCTTTCTTT.

This clone was found once. The chain joins TRBV6-5 to TRBJ1-1; 8 positions match TRBD1. The CDR3 contains 13 residues. Trimming cost V 6 bases and J 6 bases; bases outside gene matches: 6. Germline-derived CDR1 and CDR2 are MNHEY and SVGAGI. The CDR3 sequence: CASRRGQGAEAFF. CDR3 DNA sequence: TGTGCCAGCAGACGCGGACAGGGCGCTGAAGCTTTCTTT.

The CDR3 DNA is TGCAGCGTGTCCGACAGGGTTAATGAGCAGTTCTTC. The encoded protein is CSVSDRVNEQFF. The J gene is TRBJ2-1, the V gene TRBV29-1, with TRBD1 identical over 7 bases. This CDR3 is built from 12 residues. V gave up 6 bases and J gave up 7 bases; unmatched junction bases: 6. Germline V gene lookup returns CDR1 SQVTM and CDR2 ANQGSEA.

This clone was seen repeatedly, ten times or more. The genes are TRBV5-5 and TRBJ2-5; 11 bases are shared with TRBD1. CDR1 is SGHKS and CDR2 is YYEKEE in the germline V gene (reference sequence). This CDR3 spans 15 amino acids. V trimming: 0 bases; J trimming: 7 bases; junction bases outside the gene matches: 5. CDR3 region: CASSLGTGGFGTQYF. In nucleotides, the CDR3 is TGTGCCAGCAGCTTGGGGACAGGGGGCTTTGGGACCCAGTACTTC. Full variable domain (rest looked up from reference TRBV5-5 and TRBJ2-5): DAGVTQSPTHLIKTRGQQVTLRCSPISGHKSVSWYQQVLGQGPQFIFQYYEKEERGRGNFPDRFSARQFPNYSSELNVNALLLGDSALYLCASSLGTGGFGTQYFGPGTRLLVL.

The V gene is TRBV2, the J gene TRBJ1-3; D perhaps matches TRBD1 (6 bases). CDR3 length: 15 amino acids. Germline CDR1 is SNHLY and CDR2 is FYNNEI. V was pared by 5 bases and J by 0 bases, with 11 bases between. The chain's CDR3 is CASSPRTVSGNTIYF. In nucleotides, the CDR3 is TGTGCCAGCAGTCCACGGACAGTCTCTGGAAACACCATATATTTT.

The rearrangement joins TRBV3-1 (or the pseudogene TRBV3-2) to TRBJ1-1, with TRBD1 matching over 9 bases. Germline CDR1 is LGHDT and CDR2 is YNNKEL (reference sequence). The junction had 7 bases not matched to a gene; V was cut back by 4 bases and J by 4 bases. This CDR3 is 15 amino acids long. The CDR3: CASSLPGQGVTEAFF. The DNA for the CDR3 is TGTGCCAGCAGCCTGCCGGGACAGGGAGTCACTGAAGCTTTCTTT.

The chain is built from TRBV4-3 and TRBJ2-3; 11 bases are shared with TRBD2. Per germline, CDR1 LGHNA and CDR2 YSLEER. Losses at the gene ends were 0 bases for V and 5 bases for J; bases not matched to a gene: 13. This CDR3 is 19 amino acids long. CDR3 residues: CASSQDAGIAGGPGDTQYF. The CDR3 nucleotides are TGCGCCAGCAGCCAAGACGCTGGAATAGCGGGAGGGCCAGGAGATACGCAGTATTTT.

The chain combines TRBV9 with TRBJ2-2, with 8 bases identical to TRBD2. Germline loops: CDR1 SGDLS, CDR2 YYNGEE. The J segment lost 4 bases and the V segment lost 0 bases, leaving 5 bases of the junction unmatched. This CDR3 comprises 16 residues. The CDR3 region has the DNA TGTGCCAGCAGCGTAGCTGGGGCGGGGGGCACCGGGGAGCTGTTTTTT. Translating it yields CASSVAGAGGTGELFF.